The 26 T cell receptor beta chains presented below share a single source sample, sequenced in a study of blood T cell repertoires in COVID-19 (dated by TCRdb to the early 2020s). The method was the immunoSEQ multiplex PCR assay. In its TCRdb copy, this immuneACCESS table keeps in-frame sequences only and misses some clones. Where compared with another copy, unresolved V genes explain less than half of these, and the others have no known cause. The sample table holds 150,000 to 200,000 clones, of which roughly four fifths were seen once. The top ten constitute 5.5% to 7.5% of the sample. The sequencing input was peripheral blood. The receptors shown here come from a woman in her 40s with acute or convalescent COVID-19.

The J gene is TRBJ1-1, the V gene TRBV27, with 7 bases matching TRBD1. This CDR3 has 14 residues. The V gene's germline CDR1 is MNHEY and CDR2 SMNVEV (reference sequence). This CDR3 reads CASAGPQGHTEAFF. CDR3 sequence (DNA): TGTGCATCAGCAGGCCCACAGGGGCACACTGAAGCTTTCTTT.

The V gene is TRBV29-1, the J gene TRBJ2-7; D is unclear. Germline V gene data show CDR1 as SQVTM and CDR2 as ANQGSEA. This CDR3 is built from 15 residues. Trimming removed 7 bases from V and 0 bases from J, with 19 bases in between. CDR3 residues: CSAQPHSLSSYEQYF. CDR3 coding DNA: TGCAGCGCCCAACCCCACTCTCTAAGCTCCTACGAGCAGTACTTC.

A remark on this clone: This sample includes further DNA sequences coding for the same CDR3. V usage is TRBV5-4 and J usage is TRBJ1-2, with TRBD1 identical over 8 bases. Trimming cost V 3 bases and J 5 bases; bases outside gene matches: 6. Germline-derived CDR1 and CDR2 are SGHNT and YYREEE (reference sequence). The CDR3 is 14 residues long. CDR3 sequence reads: CASSSQGAGYGYTF. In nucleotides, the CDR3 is TGTGCCAGCAGCTCGCAGGGGGCCGGTTATGGCTACACCTTC.

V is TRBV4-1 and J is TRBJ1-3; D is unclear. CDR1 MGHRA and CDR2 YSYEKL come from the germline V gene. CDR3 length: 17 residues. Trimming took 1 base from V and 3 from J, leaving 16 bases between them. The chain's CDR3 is CASSQGDRRVYGNTIYF. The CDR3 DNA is TGCGCCAGCAGCCAAGGAGACCGGCGGGTATATGGAAACACCATATATTTT.

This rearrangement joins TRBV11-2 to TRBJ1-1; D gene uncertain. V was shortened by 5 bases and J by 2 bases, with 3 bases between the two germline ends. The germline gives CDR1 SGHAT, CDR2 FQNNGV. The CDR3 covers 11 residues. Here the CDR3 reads CASSPNTEAFF. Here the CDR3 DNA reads TGTGCCAGCAGCCCTAACACTGAAGCTTTCTTT.

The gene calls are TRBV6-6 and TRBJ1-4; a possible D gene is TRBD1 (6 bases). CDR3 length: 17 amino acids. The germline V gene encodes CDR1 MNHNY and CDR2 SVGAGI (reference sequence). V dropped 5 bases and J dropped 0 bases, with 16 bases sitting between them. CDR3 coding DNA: TGTGCCAGCAGTCGACTCTGGACAGCAGCAACTAATGAAAAACTGTTTTTT. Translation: CASSRLWTAATNEKLFF.

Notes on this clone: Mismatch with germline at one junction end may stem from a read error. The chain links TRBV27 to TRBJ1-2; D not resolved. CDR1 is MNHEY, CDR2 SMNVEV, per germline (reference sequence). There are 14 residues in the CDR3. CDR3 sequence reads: CASSPSYSNYGYTF. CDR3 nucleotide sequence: TGTGCCAGCAGTCCCAGCTACTCTAACTACGGCTACACCTTC.

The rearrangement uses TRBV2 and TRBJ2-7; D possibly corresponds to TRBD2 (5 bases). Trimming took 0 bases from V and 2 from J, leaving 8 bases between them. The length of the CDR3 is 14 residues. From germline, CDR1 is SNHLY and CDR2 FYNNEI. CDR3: CASSEAGLPYEQYF. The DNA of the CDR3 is TGTGCCAGCAGTGAAGCAGGACTGCCCTACGAGCAGTACTTC.

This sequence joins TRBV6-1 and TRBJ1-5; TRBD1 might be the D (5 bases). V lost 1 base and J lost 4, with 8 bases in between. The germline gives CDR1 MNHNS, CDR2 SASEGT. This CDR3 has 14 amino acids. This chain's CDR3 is CASSEGGPNQPQHF. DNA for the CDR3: TGTGCCAGCAGTGAAGGGGGCCCGAATCAGCCCCAGCATTTT.

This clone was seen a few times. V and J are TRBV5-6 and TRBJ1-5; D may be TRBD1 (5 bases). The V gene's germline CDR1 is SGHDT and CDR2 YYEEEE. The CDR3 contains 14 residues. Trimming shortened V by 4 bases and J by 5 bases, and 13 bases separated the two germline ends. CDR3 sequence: CASSPPGGDQPQHF. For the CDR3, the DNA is TGTGCCAGCAGCCCTCCGGGGGGGGATCAGCCCCAGCATTTT.

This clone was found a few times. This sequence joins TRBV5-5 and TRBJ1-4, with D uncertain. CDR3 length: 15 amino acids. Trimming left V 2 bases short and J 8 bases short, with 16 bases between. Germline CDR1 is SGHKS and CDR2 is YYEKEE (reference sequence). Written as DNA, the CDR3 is TGTGCCAGCAGCTTAGGCGGGATAGGCGGCGAAAAACTGTTTTTT. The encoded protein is CASSLGGIGGEKLFF.

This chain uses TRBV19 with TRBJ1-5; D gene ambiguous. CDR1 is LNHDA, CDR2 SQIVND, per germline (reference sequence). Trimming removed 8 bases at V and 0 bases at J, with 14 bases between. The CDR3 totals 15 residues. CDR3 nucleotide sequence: TGTGCCAGTTCAGGTTCACCGTATAGCAATCAGCCCCAGCATTTT. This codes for CASSGSPYSNQPQHF.

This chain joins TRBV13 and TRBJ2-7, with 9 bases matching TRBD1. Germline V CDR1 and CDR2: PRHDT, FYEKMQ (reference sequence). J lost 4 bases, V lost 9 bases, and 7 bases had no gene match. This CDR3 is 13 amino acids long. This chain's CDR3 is CASGGTGRYEQYF. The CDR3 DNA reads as TGTGCCAGTGGCGGGACAGGGAGATACGAGCAGTACTTC.

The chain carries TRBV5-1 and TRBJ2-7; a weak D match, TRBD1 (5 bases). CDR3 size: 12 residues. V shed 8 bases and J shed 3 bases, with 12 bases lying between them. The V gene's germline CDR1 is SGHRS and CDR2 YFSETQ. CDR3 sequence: CASRQSDYEQYF. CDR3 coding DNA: TGCGCCAGTCGACAGAGTGACTACGAGCAGTACTTC.

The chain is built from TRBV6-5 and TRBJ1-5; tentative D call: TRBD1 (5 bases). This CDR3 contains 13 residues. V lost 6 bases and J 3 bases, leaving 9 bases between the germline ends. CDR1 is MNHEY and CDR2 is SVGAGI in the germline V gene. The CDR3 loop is CASRGAYNQPQHF. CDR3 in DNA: TGTGCCAGCAGAGGGGCCTACAATCAGCCCCAGCATTTT.

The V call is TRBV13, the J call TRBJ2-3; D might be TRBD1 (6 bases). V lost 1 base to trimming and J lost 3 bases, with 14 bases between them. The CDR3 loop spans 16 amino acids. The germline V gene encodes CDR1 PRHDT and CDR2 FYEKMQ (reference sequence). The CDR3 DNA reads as TGTGCCAGCAGCTTAGTCACGCAGGGGCGGACAGATACGCAGTATTTT. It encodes CASSLVTQGRTDTQYF.

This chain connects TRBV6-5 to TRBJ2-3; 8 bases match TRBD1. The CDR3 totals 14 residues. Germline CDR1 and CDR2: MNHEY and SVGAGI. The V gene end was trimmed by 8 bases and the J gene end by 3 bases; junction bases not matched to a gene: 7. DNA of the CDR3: TGTGCCAGCCGGACAGGGCAGGATACAGATACGCAGTATTTT. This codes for CASRTGQDTDTQYF.

CDR3 region: CASRLTGEGGEQYF. In DNA, the CDR3 is TGTGCCAGTAGGTTGACAGGAGAAGGGGGCGAGCAGTACTTC. The rearrangement uses TRBV19 and TRBJ2-7, with a weak D call TRBD1 (6 bases). Germline CDR1 LNHDA, CDR2 SQIVND (reference sequence). Trimming removed 6 bases from V and 6 bases from J, with 18 bases in between. This CDR3 region has 14 residues.

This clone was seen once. CDR3 protein: CASSWGLAGGPGELFF. CDR3 in DNA: TGTGCCAGCAGTTGGGGACTAGCGGGAGGGCCCGGGGAGCTGTTTTTT. The chain joins TRBV27 to TRBJ2-2; 16 bases are shared with TRBD2. The CDR3 contains 16 residues. J lost 6 bases, V lost 4 bases, and 2 bases had no gene match. Germline V gives CDR1 MNHEY, CDR2 SMNVEV (reference sequence).

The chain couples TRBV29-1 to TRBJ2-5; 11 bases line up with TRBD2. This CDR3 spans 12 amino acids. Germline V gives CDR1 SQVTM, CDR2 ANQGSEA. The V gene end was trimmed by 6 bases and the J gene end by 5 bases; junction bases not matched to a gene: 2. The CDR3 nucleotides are TGCAGCGTGGGGACTAGCGGTGAGACCCAGTACTTC. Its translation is CSVGTSGETQYF.

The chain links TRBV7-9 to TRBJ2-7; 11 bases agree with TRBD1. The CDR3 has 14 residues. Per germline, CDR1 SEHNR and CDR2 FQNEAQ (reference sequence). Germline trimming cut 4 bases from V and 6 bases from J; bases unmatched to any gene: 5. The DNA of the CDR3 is TGTGCCAGCAGCTCTGACGGGACAGGGGGCGAGCAGTACTTC. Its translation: CASSSDGTGGEQYF.

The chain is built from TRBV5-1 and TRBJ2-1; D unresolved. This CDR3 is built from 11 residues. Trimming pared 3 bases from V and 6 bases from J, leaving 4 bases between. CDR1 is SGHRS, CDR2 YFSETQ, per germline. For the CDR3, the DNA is TGCGCCAGCAGCTCGGGCAATGAGCAGTTCTTC. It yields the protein CASSSGNEQFF. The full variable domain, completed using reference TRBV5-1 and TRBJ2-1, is KAGVTQTPRYLIKTRGQQVTLSCSPISGHRSVSWYQQTPGQGLQFLFEYFSETQRNKGNFPGRFSGRQFSNSRSEMNVSTLELGDSALYLCASSSGNEQFFGPGTRLTVL.

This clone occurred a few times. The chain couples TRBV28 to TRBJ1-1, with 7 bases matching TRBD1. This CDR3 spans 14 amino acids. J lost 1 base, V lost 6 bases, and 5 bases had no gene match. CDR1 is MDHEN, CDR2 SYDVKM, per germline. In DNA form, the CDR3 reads TGTGCCAGCAGCTACAGGGGTGGGAACACTGAAGCTTTCTTT. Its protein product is CASSYRGGNTEAFF. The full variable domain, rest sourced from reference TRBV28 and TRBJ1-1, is DVKVTQSSRYLVKRTGEKVFLECVQDMDHENMFWYRQDPGLGLRLIYFSYDVKMKEKGDIPEGYSVSREKKERFSLILESASTNQTSMYLCASSYRGGNTEAFFGQGTRLTVV.

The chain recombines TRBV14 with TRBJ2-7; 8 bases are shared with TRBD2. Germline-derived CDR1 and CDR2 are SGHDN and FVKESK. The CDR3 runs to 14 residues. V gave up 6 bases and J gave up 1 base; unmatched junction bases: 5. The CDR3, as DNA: TGTGCCAGCAGACTCAGCGGGGGTTCCTACGAGCAGTACTTC. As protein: CASRLSGGSYEQYF.

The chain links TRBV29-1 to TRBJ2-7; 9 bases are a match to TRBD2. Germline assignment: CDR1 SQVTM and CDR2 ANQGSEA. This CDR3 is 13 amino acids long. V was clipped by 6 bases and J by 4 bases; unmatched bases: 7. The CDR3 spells CSVGTSSLYEQYF. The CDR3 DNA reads TGCAGCGTGGGGACTAGCAGCCTGTACGAGCAGTACTTC.

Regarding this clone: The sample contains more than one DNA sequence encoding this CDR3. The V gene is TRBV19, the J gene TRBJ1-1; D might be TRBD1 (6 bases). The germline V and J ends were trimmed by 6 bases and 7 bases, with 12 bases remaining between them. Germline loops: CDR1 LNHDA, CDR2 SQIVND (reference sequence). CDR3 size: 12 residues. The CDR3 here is CASRTGLGEAFF. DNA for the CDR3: TGTGCCAGTAGGACAGGACTGGGTGAAGCTTTCTTT.